The present T cell receptor (beta chain) was sequenced within a study of cytomegalovirus exposure and HLA in healthy donors. On the study more broadly: Of about 400 genotyped donors, about 81% clustered with self-reported Caucasian donors.

PCR amplification relied on 60 Vbeta primers (plus 13 Jbeta primers). Here immunoSEQ multiplex PCR was the method, and the copy in TCRdb shows in-frame clones only, minus some. The sample holds some 150,000 clones, 60% to 85% seen once. Trimming shortened V by 6 bases and J by 4 bases, and 16 bases separated the two germline ends. The CDR3 contains 15 residues. Germline values: CDR1 LNHDA, CDR2 SQIVND (reference sequence). The origin of this receptor is a male donor in good health and CMV-seronegative. Material: PBMCs. The gene calls are TRBV19 and TRBJ1-5; tentatively, D is TRBD1 (5 bases). The CDR3 bases are TGTGCCAGTAGCATCGGGGGAGGAGGGAATCAGCCCCAGCATTTT. Protein product: CASSIGGGGNQPQHF.